The 5 T cell receptor beta chains below all came from one sample that was sequenced in a study of CD8 T cells in Susac syndrome. Random-hexamer reverse transcription was applied to roughly 0.5 to 1 ug RNA. TCRdb re-called the immunoSEQ multiplex PCR reads through MiXCR, storing one row per CDR3 protein. The sample carries 300,000 to 350,000 distinct CDR3 sequences, about 91% recorded once. The sample consisted of CD4+ T cells from PBMCs. The receptors shown here come from a human donor with multiple sclerosis.

This clonotype was found a few times. The chain carries TRBV6-1 and TRBJ1-5; D may be TRBD1 (5 bases). The CDR3 has 15 residues. Trimming took off 4 bases at V and 0 bases at J, with 10 bases between the two ends. The germline CDR1 and CDR2 sequences are MNHNS and SASEGT. The CDR3 nucleotides read TGTGCCAGCAGTGGGGACTGGGGTAGCAATCAGCCCCAGCATTTT. Translating gives CASSGDWGSNQPQHF.

CDR3 residues: CATRPTRLSYNEQFF. For the CDR3, the DNA is TGCGCCACCCGCCCGACAAGGCTTTCCTACAATGAGCAGTTCTTC. The chain carries TRBV5-1 and TRBJ2-1; D is ambiguous. CDR3 size: 15 residues. CDR1 and CDR2 (germline): SGHRS, YFSETQ. Trimming shortened V by 9 bases and J by 1 base, and 17 bases separated the two germline ends.

DNA of the CDR3: TGCAGTGCTAGAGATCTGGAGACTACCGGGGCAGATGAGCAGTTCTTC. Translated: CSARDLETTGADEQFF. The chain recombines TRBV20-1 with TRBJ2-1; D is possibly TRBD1 or TRBD2 (5 bases each). V lost 0 bases to trimming and J lost 8 bases, with 20 bases between them. The germline V gene encodes CDR1 DFQATT and CDR2 SNEGSKA (reference sequence). The CDR3 has 16 amino acids.

V is TRBV29-1 and J is TRBJ2-2; 11 positions agree with TRBD2. The V gene's germline CDR1 is SQVTM and CDR2 ANQGSEA. Germline trimming cut 6 bases from V and 5 bases from J; bases unmatched to any gene: 11. The CDR3 has 16 amino acids. The CDR3 bases are TGCAGCGTCGCTAGCGGGAGGCCCCGGGTAACCGGGGAGCTGTTTTTT. It is translated as CSVASGRPRVTGELFF.

CDR3 protein: CASSPGRPGSEQYF. CDR3 nucleotides: TGTGCCAGCAGCCCTGGACGCCCGGGGAGCGAGCAGTACTTC. The J gene is TRBJ2-7, the V gene TRBV7-2; D may be TRBD2 (5 bases). V lost 5 bases to trimming and J lost 6 bases, with 17 bases between them. Germline CDR1 SGHTA, CDR2 FQGNSA. The CDR3 length is 14 residues. Drawing the rest from reference TRBV7-2 and TRBJ2-7, the complete variable domain is GAGVSQSPSNKVTEKGKDVELRCDPISGHTALYWYRQSLGQGLEFLIYFQGNSAPDKSGLPSDRFSAERTGGSVSTLTIQRTQQEDSAVYLCASSPGRPGSEQYFGPGTRLTVT.